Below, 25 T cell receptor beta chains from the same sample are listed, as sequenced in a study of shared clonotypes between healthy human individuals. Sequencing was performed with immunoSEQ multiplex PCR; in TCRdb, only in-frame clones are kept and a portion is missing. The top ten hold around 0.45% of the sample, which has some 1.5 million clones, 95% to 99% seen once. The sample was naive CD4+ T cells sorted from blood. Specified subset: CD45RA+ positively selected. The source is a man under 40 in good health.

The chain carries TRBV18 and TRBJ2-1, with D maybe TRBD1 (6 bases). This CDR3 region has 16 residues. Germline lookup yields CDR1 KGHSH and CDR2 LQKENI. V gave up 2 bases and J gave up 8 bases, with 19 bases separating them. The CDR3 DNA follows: TGTGCCAGCTCACCAAAAACAGGGAAGATCAACGATGAGCAGTTCTTC. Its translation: CASSPKTGKINDEQFF.

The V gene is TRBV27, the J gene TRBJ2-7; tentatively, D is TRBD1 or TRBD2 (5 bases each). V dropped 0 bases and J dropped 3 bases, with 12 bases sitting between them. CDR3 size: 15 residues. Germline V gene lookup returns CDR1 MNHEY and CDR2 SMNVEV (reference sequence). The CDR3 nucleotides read TGTGCCAGCAGTTTATCGATGGGGGAGATCTACGAGCAGTACTTC. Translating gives CASSLSMGEIYEQYF.

The CDR3 DNA follows: TGTGCCTGCAAAGGTACGGGGGGCTCAAGCTCCTACAATGAGCAGTTCTTC. Protein product: CACKGTGGSSSYNEQFF. The genes are TRBV30 and TRBJ2-1, with D possibly being TRBD2 (7 bases). The CDR3 contains 17 residues. V lost 6 bases to trimming and J lost 0 bases, with 21 bases between them. The germline V gene encodes CDR1 GTSNPN and CDR2 SVGIG (reference sequence).

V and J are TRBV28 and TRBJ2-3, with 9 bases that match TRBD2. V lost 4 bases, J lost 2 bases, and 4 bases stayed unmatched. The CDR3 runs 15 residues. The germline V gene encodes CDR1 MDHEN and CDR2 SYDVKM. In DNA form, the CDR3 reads TGTGCCAGCAGTTCTAGCGGGATCTACACAGATACGCAGTATTTT. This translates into CASSSSGIYTDTQYF.

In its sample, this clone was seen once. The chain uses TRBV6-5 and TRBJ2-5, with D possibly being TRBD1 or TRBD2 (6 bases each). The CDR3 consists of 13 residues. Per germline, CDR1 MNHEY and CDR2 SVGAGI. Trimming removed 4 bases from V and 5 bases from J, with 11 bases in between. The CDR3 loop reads CASSFQGRETQYF. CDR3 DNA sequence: TGTGCCAGCAGTTTCCAGGGGAGGGAGACCCAGTACTTC.

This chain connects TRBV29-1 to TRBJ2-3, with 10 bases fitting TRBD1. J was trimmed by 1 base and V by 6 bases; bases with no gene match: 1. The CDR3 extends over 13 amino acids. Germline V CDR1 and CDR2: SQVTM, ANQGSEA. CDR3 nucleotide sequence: TGCAGCGTGGGGACAGGGGGCACAGATACGCAGTATTTT. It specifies CSVGTGGTDTQYF.

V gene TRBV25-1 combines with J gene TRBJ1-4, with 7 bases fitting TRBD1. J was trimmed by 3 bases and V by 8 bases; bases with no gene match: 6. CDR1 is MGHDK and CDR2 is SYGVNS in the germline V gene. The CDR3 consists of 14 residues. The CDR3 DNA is TGTGCCAGCGGACCGGGACAGTCTAATGAAAAACTGTTTTTT. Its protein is CASGPGQSNEKLFF.

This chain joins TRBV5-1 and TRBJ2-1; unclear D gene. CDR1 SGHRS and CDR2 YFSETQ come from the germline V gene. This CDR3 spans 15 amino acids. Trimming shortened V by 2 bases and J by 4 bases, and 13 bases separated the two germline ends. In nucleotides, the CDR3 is TGCGCCAGCAGCTTAGACGGCCCCTTTTACAATGAGCAGTTCTTC. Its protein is CASSLDGPFYNEQFF.

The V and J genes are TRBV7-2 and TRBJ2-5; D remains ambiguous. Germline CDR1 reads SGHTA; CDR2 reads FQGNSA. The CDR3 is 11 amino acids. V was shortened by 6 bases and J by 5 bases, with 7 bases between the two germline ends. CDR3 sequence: CASRMSETQYF. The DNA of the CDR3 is TGTGCCAGCAGAATGTCGGAGACCCAGTACTTC. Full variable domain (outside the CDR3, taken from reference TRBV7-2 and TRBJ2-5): GAGVSQSPSNKVTEKGKDVELRCDPISGHTALYWYRQSLGQGLEFLIYFQGNSAPDKSGLPSDRFSAERTGGSVSTLTIQRTQQEDSAVYLCASRMSETQYFGPGTRLLVL.

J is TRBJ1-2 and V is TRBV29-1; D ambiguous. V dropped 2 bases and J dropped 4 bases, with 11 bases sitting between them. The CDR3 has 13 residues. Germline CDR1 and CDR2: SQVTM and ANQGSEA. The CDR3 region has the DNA TGCAGCGTTGAAAGTGGCAACCTCTATGGCTACACCTTC. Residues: CSVESGNLYGYTF.

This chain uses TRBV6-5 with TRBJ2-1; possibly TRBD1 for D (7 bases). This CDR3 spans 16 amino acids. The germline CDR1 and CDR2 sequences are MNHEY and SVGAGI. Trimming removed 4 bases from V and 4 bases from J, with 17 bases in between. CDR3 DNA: TGTGCCAGCAGTTCCCGGCCGCAGGGGGGATACAATGAGCAGTTCTTC. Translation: CASSSRPQGGYNEQFF.

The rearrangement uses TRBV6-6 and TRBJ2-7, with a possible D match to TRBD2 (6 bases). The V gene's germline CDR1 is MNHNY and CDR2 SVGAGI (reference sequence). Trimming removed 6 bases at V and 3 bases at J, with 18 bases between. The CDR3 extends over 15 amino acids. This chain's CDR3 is CASRGDWLAGYEQYF. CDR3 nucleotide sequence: TGTGCCAGCAGGGGGGACTGGCTGGCGGGCTACGAGCAGTACTTC.

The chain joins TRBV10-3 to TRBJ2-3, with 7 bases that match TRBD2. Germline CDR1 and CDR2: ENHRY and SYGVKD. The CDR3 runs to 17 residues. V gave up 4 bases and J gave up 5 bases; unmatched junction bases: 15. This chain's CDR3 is CAISGEGGGGGGDTQYF. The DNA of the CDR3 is TGTGCCATCAGTGGTGAAGGTGGCGGGGGAGGAGGAGATACGCAGTATTTT.

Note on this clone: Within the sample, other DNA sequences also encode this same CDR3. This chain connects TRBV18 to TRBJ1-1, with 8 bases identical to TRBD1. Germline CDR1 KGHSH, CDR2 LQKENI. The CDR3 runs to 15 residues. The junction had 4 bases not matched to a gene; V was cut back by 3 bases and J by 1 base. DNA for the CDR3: TGTGCCAGCTCACCCCGGACAGGGAAGAACACTGAAGCTTTCTTT. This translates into CASSPRTGKNTEAFF.

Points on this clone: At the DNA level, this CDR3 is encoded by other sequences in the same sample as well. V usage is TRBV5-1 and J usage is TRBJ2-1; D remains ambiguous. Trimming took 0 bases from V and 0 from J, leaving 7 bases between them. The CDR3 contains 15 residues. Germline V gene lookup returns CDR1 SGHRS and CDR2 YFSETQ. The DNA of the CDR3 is TGCGCCAGCAGCTTGGGTGGGTTCTCCTACAATGAGCAGTTCTTC. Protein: CASSLGGFSYNEQFF. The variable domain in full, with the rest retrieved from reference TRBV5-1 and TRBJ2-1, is KAGVTQTPRYLIKTRGQQVTLSCSPISGHRSVSWYQQTPGQGLQFLFEYFSETQRNKGNFPGRFSGRQFSNSRSEMNVSTLELGDSALYLCASSLGGFSYNEQFFGPGTRLTVL.

The CDR3 here is CASSGTGGRDEQYF. Written as DNA, the CDR3 is TGTGCCAGCAGTGGGACAGGGGGCAGGGACGAGCAGTACTTC. This rearrangement joins TRBV2 to TRBJ2-7; 11 bases map to TRBD1. The ends lost 4 bases at V and 5 bases at J; junction bases unmatched: 4. The CDR3 covers 14 residues. Germline values: CDR1 SNHLY, CDR2 FYNNEI.

CDR3 bases: TGTGCCAGCAGCCGGGACAGGAACACAGATACGCAGTATTTT. It yields the protein CASSRDRNTDTQYF. The chain links TRBV25-1 to TRBJ2-3; 8 bases map to TRBD1. V gave up 6 bases and J gave up 2 bases; unmatched junction bases: 4. The CDR3 extends over 14 amino acids. The V gene's germline CDR1 is MGHDK and CDR2 SYGVNS.

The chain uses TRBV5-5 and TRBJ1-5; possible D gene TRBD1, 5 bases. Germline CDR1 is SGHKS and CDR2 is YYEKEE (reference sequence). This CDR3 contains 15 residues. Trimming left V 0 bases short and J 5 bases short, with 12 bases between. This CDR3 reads CASSLEAGAYQPQHF. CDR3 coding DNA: TGTGCCAGCAGCTTGGAGGCTGGGGCCTATCAGCCCCAGCATTTT.

The CDR3: CASSWGTGTYEQYF. The CDR3 DNA follows: TGTGCCAGCAGTTGGGGGACAGGAACCTACGAGCAGTACTTC. The genes are TRBV28 and TRBJ2-7; 8 bases map to TRBD1. Trimming removed 4 bases from V and 2 bases from J; junction bases left unmatched: 4. Germline V lookup: CDR1 MDHEN, CDR2 SYDVKM. The CDR3 has 14 amino acids.

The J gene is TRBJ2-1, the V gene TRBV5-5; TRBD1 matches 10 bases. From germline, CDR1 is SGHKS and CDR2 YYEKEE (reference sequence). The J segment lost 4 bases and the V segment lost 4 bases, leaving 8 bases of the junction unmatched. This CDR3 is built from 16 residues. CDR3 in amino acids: CASSVIAGQGYNEQFF. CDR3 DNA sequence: TGTGCCAGCAGCGTTATTGCGGGACAGGGGTACAATGAGCAGTTCTTC.

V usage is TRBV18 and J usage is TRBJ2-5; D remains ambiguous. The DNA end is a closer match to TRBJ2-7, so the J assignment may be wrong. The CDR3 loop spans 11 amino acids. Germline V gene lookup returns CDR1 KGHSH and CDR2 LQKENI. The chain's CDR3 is CASSLSNEQYF. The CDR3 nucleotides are TGTGCCAGCTCACTCAGTAACGAGCAGTACTTC.

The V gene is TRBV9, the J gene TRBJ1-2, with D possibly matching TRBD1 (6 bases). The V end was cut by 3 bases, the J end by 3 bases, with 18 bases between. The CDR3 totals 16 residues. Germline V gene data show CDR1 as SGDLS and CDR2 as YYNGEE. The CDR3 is CASSDLRGAGDYGYTF. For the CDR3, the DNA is TGTGCCAGCAGCGACCTAAGGGGGGCGGGCGACTATGGCTACACCTTC.

The CDR3 protein is CASRGTGPDTQYF. The CDR3 coding sequence is TGTGCCAGCAGGGGGACAGGCCCAGATACGCAGTATTTT. V usage is TRBV6-5 and J usage is TRBJ2-3; 8 bases agree with TRBD1. V shed 6 bases, J shed 4 bases, and the junction held 3 bases outside the gene matches. CDR1 and CDR2 from the germline V gene are MNHEY and SVGAGI. The CDR3 runs to 13 residues.

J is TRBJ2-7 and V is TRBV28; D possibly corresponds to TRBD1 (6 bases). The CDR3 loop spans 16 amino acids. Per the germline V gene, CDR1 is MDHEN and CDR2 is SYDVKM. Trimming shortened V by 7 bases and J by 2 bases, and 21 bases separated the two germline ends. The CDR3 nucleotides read TGTGCCAGCACCTCGCCAGGGGTTCCCACAACCTACGAGCAGTACTTC. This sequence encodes CASTSPGVPTTYEQYF.

The DNA of the CDR3 is TGTGCCAGCAGCTCACAGGGGAGACAGGGGAGTAAGGCCGGGGAGCTGTTTTTT. Translated, it gives CASSSQGRQGSKAGELFF. V and J are TRBV11-3 and TRBJ2-2; 8 bases are a match to TRBD1. V lost 4 bases and J lost 6; bases outside the gene matches: 16. CDR1 and CDR2 (germline): SGHNT, YENEEA. The CDR3 has 18 residues.